These T cell receptor beta chains were read from a single sample in a study of shared clonotypes between healthy human individuals. Measured with immunoSEQ multiplex PCR; TCRdb has only the in-frame clones, and not every one. The data contain around 700,000 clones, over 65% of them seen just once; the ten biggest clones take up more than 1.5%. Sequencing was done on a sample of memory CD4+ T cells sorted from blood. The receptors shown here come from a woman aged 25-40 years in good health. CDR3s leave out the opening cysteine and the closing phenylalanine or tryptophan.

CDR3: ATKLAGLETQY; V: TRBV2
CDR3: ASSDQEMNTEAF; V: TRBV2
CDR3: ATSRYTLTGLAENIQY; V: TRBV15
CDR3: AGRGGANTGELF; V: TRBV6-6
CDR3: ASRLLPRTSGSETQY; V: TRBV28
CDR3: ASSTNGNTIY; V: TRBV19
CDR3: AWSVQGGNQPQH; V: TRBV30
CDR3: ASSLDRANEQY; V: TRBV18
CDR3: AWSTHRDTQY; V: TRBV30
CDR3: ASSRDSGGETQY; V: TRBV2
CDR3: ASSQGQARGTEAF; V: TRBV11-3
CDR3: ASSLLAGHYNEQF; V: TRBV5-1
CDR3: AWGRDSDTQY; V: TRBV30
CDR3: ASSTPVSPNEKLF; V: TRBV28
CDR3: ASSAGPDNEQF; V: TRBV5-6